This T cell receptor beta chain was identified during a study of T-cell reconstitution after alpha-beta-depleted transplantation in children (dated by TCRdb to about 2016). Broadly, across the study: T-cell immune reconstitution after TCRalphabeta/CD19-depleted allogeneic hematopoietic cell transplantation in children was quantitatively tracked in the study by means of TCR repertoire profiling.

Library preparation used PCR. TCRdb lists the instrument as Illumina HiSeq 2500. TCR library preparation used molecular barcoding, with unique molecular identifiers applied to normalize quantification of the TCRbeta repertoire. In TCRdb, the public reads were trimmed at Q25 with fastp and aligned with MiXCR, with productive beta chains retained. Identical CDR3 proteins give one entry, which carries the most common genes and DNA. The sample records approximately 510,000 distinct CDR3 sequences, approximately 16% of which are singletons. The ten largest clones add up to less than 4% of the sample. About this clonotype: The antigen it binds to is not known. Base quality data are lacking; no much larger clone is found one base away.

The sequence was collected from a human donor who donated a stem cell graft to a child with acute lymphoblastic leukemia. The starting material was PBMCs from the stem cell graft donor, obtained from the stem cell graft.

The CDR3 region reads CSVTAGNTIYF. The nucleotides read TGCAGCGTGACAGCGGGAAACACCATATATTTT. Recombination joined TRBV29-1 with TRBJ1-3; TRBD1 is a possible D gene, resting on 5 matching bases. The CDR3 goes from the cysteine to the phenylalanine over 11 residues. CDR3 DNA only is kept here, 33 bases in frame from base 1. The germline V gene encodes CDR1 SQVTM and CDR2 ANQGSEA. V sheds 6 bases and J sheds 4 bases, leaving 7 bases between their ends. Joined to the reference TRBV29-1 and TRBJ1-3 proteins, this CDR3 gives the full variable domain: SAVISQKPSRDICQRGTSLTIQCQVDSQVTMMFWYRQQPGQSLTLIATANQGSEATYESGFVIDKFPISRPNLTFSTLTVSNMSPEDSSIYLCSVTAGNTIYFGEGSWLTVV.